This T cell receptor (beta chain) was documented in a study of blood T cell repertoires in COVID-19. Study overall: Nucleic acid was either cDNA or gDNA, and it came from T cells, B-cell-depleted T cells, or PBMCs.

Seattle-derived patients entered the study during active infection and were followed longitudinally. Authors' processing steps: Amplification with reference gene primers provided the estimates of nucleated cell counts. Profiled with immunoSEQ multiplex PCR; TCRdb holds only in-frame clones, not every one. V and J calls and clone size are as listed in that table; D and trimming were resolved from the DNA. The sample carries 390,000 or so clones, about 90% recorded once. Per germline, CDR1 SGHNT and CDR2 YYREEE (reference sequence). After removal of 3 bases from V and 1 base from J, the junction contained 3 bases not matched to a gene. The CDR3 loop spans 14 amino acids.

This TCR was sampled from a woman between 25 and 40 years old with COVID-19, enrolled during active disease. The material sequenced was peripheral blood. This rearrangement joins TRBV5-4 to TRBJ1-2; 7 bases match TRBD1. The CDR3 coding sequence is TGTGCCAGCAGCTCGGGACAGTTTAACTATGGCTACACCTTC. This sequence encodes CASSSGQFNYGYTF.